This TCR beta chain was obtained from a study of blood T cell repertoires in COVID-19. Study summary: Both acute and convalescent COVID-19 samples were obtained from the United States, Italy and Spain. In each case, the material was cDNA or gDNA derived from T cells, B-cell-depleted T cells, or PBMCs.

Per the original data handling: Estimation of nucleated cell counts was performed using reference gene primer amplification. Assay used: immunoSEQ multiplex PCR; TCRdb lists only in-frame clones, some missing. V, J and clone size are those of that table, while D and trimming were read from the DNA. The sample lists about 190,000 clones; 83% were seen once. This clone was picked up a small number of times. CDR1 is MNHEY, CDR2 SMNVEV, per germline (reference sequence). V lost 11 bases and J lost 1, with 19 bases in between. The CDR3 has 15 residues. The source is a woman in her forties with acute or convalescent COVID-19. The specimen sequenced was peripheral blood. The chain has TRBV27 and TRBJ2-3, with a tentative D call TRBD2 (6 bases). The CDR3 loop reads CASGRGEAGTDTQYF. Written as DNA, the CDR3 is TGTGCCTCGGGACGCGGGGAGGCGGGCACAGATACGCAGTATTTT.